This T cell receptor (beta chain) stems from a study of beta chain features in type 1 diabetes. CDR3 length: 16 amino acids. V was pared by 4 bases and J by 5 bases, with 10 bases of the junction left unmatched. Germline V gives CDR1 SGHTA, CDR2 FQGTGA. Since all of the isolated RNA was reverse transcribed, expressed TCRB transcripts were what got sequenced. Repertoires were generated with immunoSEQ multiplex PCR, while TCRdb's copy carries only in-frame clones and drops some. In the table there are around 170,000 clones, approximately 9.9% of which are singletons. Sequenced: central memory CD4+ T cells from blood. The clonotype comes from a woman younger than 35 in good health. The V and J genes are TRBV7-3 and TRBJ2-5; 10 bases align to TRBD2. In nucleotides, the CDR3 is TGTGCCAGCAGCTCTACCCAGAGCGGGGGGGCGGAGACCCAGTACTTC. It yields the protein CASSSTQSGGAETQYF.